This TCR beta chain was documented in a study of neurological immune-mediated disorders. This clonotype was recorded at least ten times. Its antigen remains unidentified. Synthesis of cDNA was carried out by template-switch 5'RACE. The reaction used 10-nucleotide random UMIs. TCRdb recomputed calls from the 5' RACE reads with MiXCR, one row per CDR3 protein. The profile covers some 60,000 distinct CDR3 sequences, with more than 8% appearing a single time and roughly an eighth taken by the ten largest. Time point defined: longitudinal time-point 2. Unsorted libraries were generated from 2 million PBMCs. These cells had been stored in RNAlater at -80 C. Study-level results: TCR clonal expansion peaked in HTLV-1-associated myelopathy patients and was lowest in multiple sclerosis patients. None of the CDR3 amino acid sequences in expanded clones turned up in more than one subject, which points to private repertoires in all groups.

The J segment lost 6 bases and the V segment lost 4 bases, leaving 6 bases of the junction unmatched. Germline lookup yields CDR1 MNHEY and CDR2 SMNVEV (reference sequence). This CDR3 contains 16 residues. This chain uses TRBV27 with TRBJ2-1; 13 bases match TRBD2. This TCR derives from a man aged 25-45 years in good health. Sequencing was carried out using PBMCs. CDR3 in DNA: TGTGCCAGCAGTTCACCGGGACTAGCGGGGTTCAATGAGCAGTTCTTC. It translates to CASSSPGLAGFNEQFF.